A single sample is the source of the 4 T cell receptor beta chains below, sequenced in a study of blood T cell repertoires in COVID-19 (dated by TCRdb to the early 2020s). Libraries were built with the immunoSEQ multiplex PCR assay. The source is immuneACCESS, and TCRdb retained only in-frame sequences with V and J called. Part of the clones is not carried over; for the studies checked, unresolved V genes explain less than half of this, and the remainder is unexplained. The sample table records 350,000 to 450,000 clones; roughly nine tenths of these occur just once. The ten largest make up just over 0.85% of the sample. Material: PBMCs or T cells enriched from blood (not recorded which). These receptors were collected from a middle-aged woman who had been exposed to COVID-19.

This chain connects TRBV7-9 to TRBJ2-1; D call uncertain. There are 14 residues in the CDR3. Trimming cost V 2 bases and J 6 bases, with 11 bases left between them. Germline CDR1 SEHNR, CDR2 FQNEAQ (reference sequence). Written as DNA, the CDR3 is TGTGCCAGCAGCTTATATGAGACTTTCAATGAGCAGTTCTTC. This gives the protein CASSLYETFNEQFF. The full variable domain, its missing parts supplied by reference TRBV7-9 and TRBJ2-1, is DTGVSQNPRHKITKRGQNVTFRCDPISEHNRLYWYRQTLGQGPEFLTYFQNEAQLEKSRLLSDRFSAERPKGSFSTLEIQRTEQGDSAMYLCASSLYETFNEQFFGPGTRLTVL.

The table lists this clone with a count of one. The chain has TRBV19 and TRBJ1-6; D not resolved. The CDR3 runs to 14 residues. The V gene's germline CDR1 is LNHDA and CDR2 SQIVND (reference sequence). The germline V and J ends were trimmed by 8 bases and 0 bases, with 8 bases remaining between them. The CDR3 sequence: CASGDSSYNSPLHF. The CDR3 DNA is TGTGCCAGTGGAGATAGCTCCTATAATTCACCCCTCCACTTT.

The CDR3 sequence: CASSLMAGGQYEQYF. CDR3 DNA sequence: TGTGCCAGCAGCTTGATGGCGGGGGGGCAGTACGAGCAGTACTTC. The chain combines TRBV5-6 with TRBJ2-7; TRBD2 agrees at 9 bases. The CDR3 totals 15 residues. V lost 1 base and J lost 4; bases outside the gene matches: 6. CDR1 and CDR2 (germline): SGHDT, YYEEEE.

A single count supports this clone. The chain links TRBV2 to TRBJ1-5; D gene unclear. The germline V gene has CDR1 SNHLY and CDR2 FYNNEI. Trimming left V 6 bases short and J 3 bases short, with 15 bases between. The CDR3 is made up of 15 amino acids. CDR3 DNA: TGTGCCAGCAGCGAGACCGGACTGATCAATCAGCCCCAGCATTTT. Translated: CASSETGLINQPQHF.